This note documents a single TCR beta chain sequence. Its antigen has not been determined. No per-base quality is available; no much larger clone lies one base away. This specimen belongs to a study of T cell responses to AZD1222 COVID-19 vaccine (dated by TCRdb to the early 2020s). Background for the entire study: A total of 230 to 250 trial participants underwent TCR sequencing, of whom some 210 received two doses of AZD1222 and about 25 received two doses of the MenACWY control vaccine. Trial participants were enrolled into age subgroups of 18-55, 56-69 and 70-plus years, which contained roughly 150, 30 and 60 TCR-sequenced participants, respectively.

CDR1 and CDR2 are drawn from the germline V gene (reference sequence): SEHNR, FQNEAQ. Deletion took 5 bases off V and 3 bases off J, with a span of 16 bases between the germline ends. CDR3 length: 15 amino acids, cysteine to phenylalanine. Just the 45-base CDR3 DNA is kept, in frame starting at base 1. Paper-wide results and their limitations: Conclusions about previously exposed vaccinees are limited, since just 5 to 7 AZD1222 recipients were seropositive for SARS-CoV-2 at baseline. Participants were mostly white British, with more females than males. The authors suggested clonal diversity may have been underestimated. In the small 56-69-year group, the increase in depth fell short of significance, most likely because of low power. Reportedly, almost half of the unique spike-specific TCRs recognized epitopes lying outside the regions that are mutated in the B.1.351 and B.1.1.7 variants. A significant rise in spike-specific TCR breadth and depth was observed after two AZD1222 doses relative to day 0 and relative to MenACWY recipients. Because no day 14 peak-response samples were available, the repertoires could be characterized only after the peak T cell response. CD4 TCRs associated with the vaccine covered the entire spike protein, and the dominant responses were in regions 160-218 and 743-854.

The CDR3 regions of human TCRbeta chains were analyzed by immunosequencing. For the original study's pipeline: Repertoire TCRs were matched against a reference library of SARS-CoV-2-specific TCRs generated with the MIRA antigen-specificity platform. Breadth meant the fraction of unique TCRs that were SARS-CoV-2-associated, whereas depth meant the fraction of total T cells that were SARS-CoV-2-associated. Using the MIRA data, each spike-specific TCR was assigned both to the spike region to which the TCR was reactive and to a CD4 or CD8 class. Log10-transformed breadth and depth values were compared by one-way ANOVA with Sidak's multiple comparisons tests. Entries here come from immuneACCESS through TCRdb and include only in-frame sequences with V and J called. Some clones fail to appear in such tables; in the studies checked, an unresolved V gene covers under half of the shortfall, and the cause of the remainder is unknown. That table furnishes V, J and clone size, whereas the DNA furnished D and trimming. The sample profile shows about 150,000 clones; approximately 90% of them were found once. Clones ranked in the top ten supply more than 6.5% of the sample.

The sample's time point label, decoded: sample from adult after SARS-CoV-2 infection, after symptom onset. A couple of convalescent COVID-19 patients, sampled after symptom onset from adults with prior SARS-CoV-2 infection, were also TCR-sequenced for comparison. This material consisted of peripheral blood, taken after recovery from COVID-19. The receptor was isolated from an adult who had recovered from COVID-19. The chain is made from TRBV7-9 and TRBJ2-5; the D gene is perhaps TRBD1, on 6 matching bases. The CDR3 amino acid sequence is: CASSLLGGIEETQYF. The DNA sequence follows: TGTGCCAGCAGCCTCTTAGGGGGAATCGAAGAGACCCAGTACTTC.